A selection of T cell receptor beta chains follows, all from one sample in a study of Ad26.COV2.S vaccination and SARS-CoV-2 variants. Profiled with immunoSEQ multiplex PCR; TCRdb holds only in-frame clones, not every one. In the table there are about 680,000 clones, 89% of which are singletons. Sample: peripheral blood, taken in a trial of Ad26.COV2.S vaccine versus placebo. These receptors all stem from a person aged 18-60 years who received the Ad26.COV2.S COVID-19 vaccine or a placebo. Each CDR3 is given with its conserved first and last residue. The D gene is left open where the match is weak. The size of a clone is reported for some rows only, either as once, few or many, or as a class for expanded clones.

V: TRBV5-8; size: few; D: TRBD1; length: 15; J: TRBJ2-7; DNA: TGTGCCAGCAGCCTATACGGGACAGCCACCTACGAGCAGTACTTC; CDR3: CASSLYGTATYEQYF
V: TRBV10-3; size: .; D: .; length: 16; J: TRBJ2-7; DNA: TGTGCCATCAGTGAGCCCCGGGCAGGGCCCTCCTACGAGCAGTACTTC; CDR3: CAISEPRAGPSYEQYF
V: TRBV6-5; size: .; D: .; length: 15; J: TRBJ2-7; DNA: TGTGCCAGCAGTTACAGGGCGGGTCACCTCTACGAGCAGTACTTC; CDR3: CASSYRAGHLYEQYF
V: TRBV14; size: .; D: .; length: 17; J: TRBJ1-6; DNA: TGTGCCAGCAGCCATATGGTCGGGAGCTCCTATAATTCACCCCTCCACTTT; CDR3: CASSHMVGSSYNSPLHF
V: TRBV4-3; size: .; D: TRBD2; length: 15; J: TRBJ2-3; DNA: TGCGCCAGCAGCCAAGATCTAGCGGACACAGATACGCAGTATTTT; CDR3: CASSQDLADTDTQYF
V: TRBV7-6; size: .; D: .; length: 15; J: TRBJ2-7; DNA: TGTGCCAGCAGCTTAGGGGGTGGCTTCGGATACGAGCAGTACTTC; CDR3: CASSLGGGFGYEQYF
V: TRBV5-4; size: .; D: TRBD1; length: 15; J: TRBJ1-1; DNA: TGTGCCAGCACCACTGGTGGTCCAGGGGGCACTGAAGCTTTCTTT; CDR3: CASTTGGPGGTEAFF
V: TRBV5-1; size: once; D: TRBD1; length: 14; J: TRBJ1-1; DNA: TGCGCCAGCAGCTTTGGACAGGAGAGCACTGAAGCTTTCTTT; CDR3: CASSFGQESTEAFF
V: TRBV7-7; size: .; D: .; length: 13; J: TRBJ1-1; DNA: TGTGCTAGCAGCTTAACCACGAGGACTGAAGCTTTCTTT; CDR3: CASSLTTRTEAFF
V: TRBV4-2; size: once; D: TRBD1; length: 13; J: TRBJ1-2; DNA: TGTGCCAGCAGCCAGGGACAGGGGGAAGGCTACACCTTC; CDR3: CASSQGQGEGYTF
V: TRBV21-1; size: .; D: .; length: 12; J: TRBJ2-5; DNA: TGTGCCAGACACCCGTACCAAGAGACCCAGTACTTC; CDR3: CARHPYQETQYF
V: TRBV7-2; size: .; D: .; length: 13; J: TRBJ2-7; DNA: TGTGCCAGCAGCCGGGACACAGACTACGAGCAGTACTTC; CDR3: CASSRDTDYEQYF
V: TRBV4-2; size: .; D: .; length: 11; J: TRBJ1-2; DNA: TGTGCCAGCACCGGGGGTTTTGGCTACACCTTC; CDR3: CASTGGFGYTF
V: TRBV7-9; size: .; D: .; length: 12; J: TRBJ1-1; DNA: TGTGCCAGCAGCCTTAACACCAATGAAGCTTTCTTT; CDR3: CASSLNTNEAFF
V: TRBV13; size: .; D: TRBD2; length: 17; J: TRBJ2-7; DNA: TGTGCCAGCAGCCCAGGGACTAGCGGGAGGGCCTTATGGGAGCAGTACTTC; CDR3: CASSPGTSGRALWEQYF
V: TRBV19; size: .; D: .; length: 16; J: TRBJ1-2; DNA: TGTGCCAGTGTTCGTGGGGGGGACACGCCAGGGGATGGCTACACCTTC; CDR3: CASVRGGDTPGDGYTF
V: TRBV7-2; size: .; D: .; length: 15; J: TRBJ1-2; DNA: TGTGCCAGCAGCCCCGACCGAGCCTCTAACTATGGCTACACCTTC; CDR3: CASSPDRASNYGYTF
V: TRBV10-3; size: .; D: .; length: 17; J: TRBJ2-6; DNA: TGTGCCATCAGTGAGTCGGGCAAGATCTCTGGGGCCAACGTCCTGACTTTC; CDR3: CAISESGKISGANVLTF
V: TRBV3-1/TRBV3-2; size: .; D: .; length: 15; J: TRBJ2-7; DNA: TGTGCCAGCAGCCTTCGATGGGAGGATCACTACGAGCAGTACTTC; CDR3: CASSLRWEDHYEQYF
V: TRBV14; size: .; D: .; length: 16; J: TRBJ2-7; DNA: TGTGCCAGCAGCCAAGTGGGGCTAGGCAAGTCCTACGAGCAGTACTTC; CDR3: CASSQVGLGKSYEQYF
V: TRBV5-1; size: .; D: .; length: 13; J: TRBJ2-1; DNA: TGCGCCAGCGGCCTCGGACAGATCAATGAGCAGTTCTTC; CDR3: CASGLGQINEQFF
V: TRBV15; size: .; D: TRBD2; length: 15; J: TRBJ2-7; DNA: TGTGCCACCAGCAGAGATTCAGGACTAGGAAACGAGCAGTACTTC; CDR3: CATSRDSGLGNEQYF
V: TRBV7-9; size: .; D: .; length: 14; J: TRBJ2-7; DNA: TGTGCCAGCAGCGGAGGCGGGGGCTTCTACGAGCAGTACTTC; CDR3: CASSGGGGFYEQYF
V: TRBV7-9; size: once; D: TRBD2; length: 16; J: TRBJ2-3; DNA: TGTGCCAGCAGCCCCCACGGGGGGGCCGTCGCAGATACGCAGTATTTT; CDR3: CASSPHGGAVADTQYF
V: TRBV7-9; size: .; D: .; length: 17; J: TRBJ2-6; DNA: TGTGCCAGCAGCTTAGTAGGGTCTGGCACTGGGGCCAACGTCCTGACTTTC; CDR3: CASSLVGSGTGANVLTF
V: TRBV7-2; size: .; D: .; length: 14; J: TRBJ2-2; DNA: TGTGCCAGCAGCTTAGTCGGGGACCTGCAGGAGCTGTTTTTT; CDR3: CASSLVGDLQELFF
V: TRBV19; size: .; D: TRBD1; length: 17; J: TRBJ2-2; DNA: TGTGCCAGTTCGGACAGGGGGCGGTCGGGGAGGACCGGGGAGCTGTTTTTT; CDR3: CASSDRGRSGRTGELFF
V: TRBV30; size: .; D: .; length: 16; J: TRBJ1-5; DNA: TGTGCCTGGAGTGCCAGGGGAGGTGTCAGCAATCAGCCCCAGCATTTT; CDR3: CAWSARGGVSNQPQHF
V: TRBV6-5; size: .; D: TRBD1; length: 14; J: TRBJ1-2; DNA: TGTGCCAGCGCACGAGGGACAGAGAACTATGGCTACACCTTC; CDR3: CASARGTENYGYTF
V: TRBV6-5; size: .; D: TRBD1; length: 13; J: TRBJ1-1; DNA: TGTGCCAGCAGTCGCACGGGACAGCAGGGAGCTTTCTTT; CDR3: CASSRTGQQGAFF
V: TRBV7-2; size: few; D: .; length: 13; J: TRBJ1-1; DNA: TGTGCCAGTAGGTTGGGCCTGAACACTGAAGCTTTCTTT; CDR3: CASRLGLNTEAFF
V: TRBV27; size: .; D: .; length: 15; J: TRBJ2-7; DNA: TGTGCCAGCAGTACGGTGTCAGGGATATCCTACGAGCAGTACTTC; CDR3: CASSTVSGISYEQYF
V: TRBV6-5; size: .; D: TRBD1; length: 13; J: TRBJ2-1; DNA: TGTGCCAGCGGGGGACAGTCCTACAATGAGCAGTTCTTC; CDR3: CASGGQSYNEQFF
V: TRBV19; size: few; D: TRBD1; length: 15; J: TRBJ2-7; DNA: TGTGCCAGTAGTTTTTCCGGGACAGGAGCCTACGAGCAGTACTTC; CDR3: CASSFSGTGAYEQYF
V: TRBV7-2; size: .; D: .; length: 15; J: TRBJ2-7; DNA: TGTGCCAGCAGCTTACAGGGGGGAGAGCACTACGAGCAGTACTTC; CDR3: CASSLQGGEHYEQYF
V: TRBV19; size: .; D: TRBD2; length: 15; J: TRBJ2-7; DNA: TGTGCCAGTAGTCCCGGACTAGCTAGGACCTACGAGCAGTACTTC; CDR3: CASSPGLARTYEQYF
V: TRBV18; size: .; D: .; length: 14; J: TRBJ1-6; DNA: TGTGCCAGCTCACCACCGGGAGGCAGCTCACCCCTCCACTTT; CDR3: CASSPPGGSSPLHF
V: TRBV2; size: once; D: .; length: 14; J: TRBJ1-4; DNA: TGTGCCAGCGCCAAGACAGCAACTAATGAAAAACTGTTTTTT; CDR3: CASAKTATNEKLFF
V: TRBV10-1; size: .; D: TRBD1; length: 17; J: TRBJ1-1; DNA: TGCGCCAGCAGTGATTCCCCCCCGGGACAGGGCGCGGGTGAAGCTTTCTTT; CDR3: CASSDSPPGQGAGEAFF
V: TRBV27; size: once; D: .; length: 15; J: TRBJ2-7; DNA: TGTGCCAGCAGTTTATCTTCAGGGGGGGCCTACGAGCAGTACTTC; CDR3: CASSLSSGGAYEQYF
V: TRBV18; size: .; D: TRBD1; length: 15; J: TRBJ2-7; DNA: TGTGCCAGCTCCCCTAGGGGGACAGGTTACTACGAGCAGTACTTC; CDR3: CASSPRGTGYYEQYF
V: TRBV11-3; size: .; D: TRBD2; length: 18; J: TRBJ2-2; DNA: TGTGCCAGCAGCCGTAGCGGGGGGGCCTTAAGTGACACCGGGGAGCTGTTTTTT; CDR3: CASSRSGGALSDTGELFF
V: TRBV3-1/TRBV3-2; size: .; D: TRBD2; length: 17; J: TRBJ2-1; DNA: TGTGCCAGCAGCCAACGGACTCCTAGCGGGGATTACAATGAGCAGTTCTTC; CDR3: CASSQRTPSGDYNEQFF
V: TRBV7-2; size: .; D: TRBD1; length: 14; J: TRBJ1-5; DNA: TGTGCCAGCAGCGTTGACAGGGGTTATCAGCCCCAGCATTTT; CDR3: CASSVDRGYQPQHF
V: TRBV3-1/TRBV3-2; size: .; D: .; length: 14; J: TRBJ2-1; DNA: TGTGCCAGCAGCTTTCCCAGGGGGGGGCATGAGCAGTTCTTC; CDR3: CASSFPRGGHEQFF
V: TRBV7-9; size: .; D: TRBD1; length: 18; J: TRBJ2-6; DNA: TGTGCCAGCAGTCTCCCCCGACAGGGGGCGCCTAGGGCCAACGTCCTGACTTTC; CDR3: CASSLPRQGAPRANVLTF
V: TRBV13; size: .; D: .; length: 12; J: TRBJ2-7; DNA: TGTGCCAGCAGCCAGGGACAACAAAGCCAGTACTTC; CDR3: CASSQGQQSQYF
V: TRBV19; size: .; D: .; length: 14; J: TRBJ1-1; DNA: TGTGCCAGTAGTATTTGGGGGCAGGACACTGAAGCTTTCTTT; CDR3: CASSIWGQDTEAFF
V: TRBV6-2/TRBV6-3; size: few; D: .; length: 11; J: TRBJ1-1; DNA: TGTGCCAGCAGTTTTGGGGGTGAAGCTTTCTTT; CDR3: CASSFGGEAFF
V: TRBV10-3; size: .; D: .; length: 15; J: TRBJ1-6; DNA: TGTGCCATCAGGGGGGACCTGGCGACCGGTTCACCCCTCCACTTT; CDR3: CAIRGDLATGSPLHF
V: TRBV18; size: .; D: TRBD1; length: 15; J: TRBJ1-1; DNA: TGTGCCAGCTCACCCCAAACAGGGGGGCCCACTGAAGCTTTCTTT; CDR3: CASSPQTGGPTEAFF
V: TRBV7-9; size: .; D: TRBD1; length: 14; J: TRBJ1-4; DNA: TGTGCCAGCAGCCGACAGGGGATAAATGAAAAACTGTTTTTT; CDR3: CASSRQGINEKLFF
V: TRBV5-6; size: few; D: .; length: 13; J: TRBJ2-1; DNA: TGTGCCAGCAGCTTGGCCCAGTACAATGAGCAGTTCTTC; CDR3: CASSLAQYNEQFF
V: TRBV2; size: once; D: TRBD1; length: 15; J: TRBJ1-4; DNA: TGTGCCAGCAGTCAGGGTGGGACAGCTAATGAAAAACTGTTTTTT; CDR3: CASSQGGTANEKLFF
V: TRBV6-5; size: once; D: TRBD1; length: 14; J: TRBJ1-1; DNA: TGTGCCAGCAGCCAGACAGGGGTTAACACTGAAGCTTTCTTT; CDR3: CASSQTGVNTEAFF
V: TRBV6-5; size: once; D: .; length: 14; J: TRBJ1-2; DNA: TGTGCCAGCAGCCGGGGGGGACGTAACTATGGCTACACCTTC; CDR3: CASSRGGRNYGYTF
V: TRBV7-2; size: .; D: TRBD1; length: 15; J: TRBJ1-6; DNA: TGTGCCAGCAGCCTACAGGGGGATATTAATTCACCCCTCCACTTT; CDR3: CASSLQGDINSPLHF
V: TRBV27; size: .; D: .; length: 14; J: TRBJ2-7; DNA: TGTGCCAGCAGTCGGACAGGAGGGGACTACGAGCAGTACTTC; CDR3: CASSRTGGDYEQYF
V: TRBV19; size: .; D: .; length: 15; J: TRBJ2-1; DNA: TGTGCCAGTAGTTTACGGATGCCAGCGCGCAATGAGCAGTTCTTC; CDR3: CASSLRMPARNEQFF